The 5 T cell receptor beta chains below come from one sample, sequenced in a study of post-analysis software for immune sequencing data. General observations from the study: Roughly 5 TRBV segments were significantly more frequent in patients than in controls. TRBV5-6, TRBV5-1 and TRBV20-1 were among these segments.

Unique molecular identifiers were present in the TCR beta cDNA libraries. TCRdb re-called the PCR reads through MiXCR, storing one row per CDR3 protein. The table lists approximately 440,000 distinct CDR3 sequences, approximately 46% of them singletons, with about 12% in the top ten. The antigens for these receptors are not known. Sequenced sample: blood. These receptors were taken from a girl aged 10 to 17 with multiple sclerosis.

V gene TRBV20-1 combines with J gene TRBJ2-3, with D perhaps matching TRBD1 (5 bases). This CDR3 has 15 amino acids. The ends were cut back, 4 bases at V and 1 base at J, with 15 bases in the middle. Germline V gene sequence: CDR1 DFQATT, CDR2 SNEGSKA (reference sequence). CDR3 sequence: CSANHQGGGTDTQYF. CDR3 DNA sequence: TGCAGTGCTAACCACCAGGGCGGAGGCACAGATACGCAGTATTTT.

This sequence joins TRBV18 and TRBJ1-2, with 10 bases aligning to TRBD1. CDR3 size: 14 residues. V gave up 5 bases and J gave up 2 bases; unmatched junction bases: 2. Germline V gene sequence: CDR1 KGHSH, CDR2 LQKENI. CDR3 region: CASSADRGNYGYTF. In DNA, the CDR3 is TGTGCCAGCTCAGCGGACAGGGGGAACTATGGCTACACCTTC.

This clonotype has a handful of counts. V is TRBV20-1 and J is TRBJ2-1; D is unclear. There are 11 residues in the CDR3. Trimming removed 3 bases from V and 9 bases from J, with 9 bases in between. Looked up from germline, CDR1 is DFQATT and CDR2 is SNEGSKA (reference sequence). The CDR3 is CSASPRSEQFF. The DNA for the CDR3 is TGCAGTGCTAGCCCGAGATCTGAGCAGTTCTTC.

About this clonotype: This clone may be a read error of a much larger clone one base away. The CDR3 protein is CTSSPIRAGYGYTF. The CDR3 DNA reads TGTACCAGCAGCCCAATTCGGGCAGGCTATGGCTACACCTTC. The chain employs TRBV12-3 or TRBV12-4 and TRBJ1-2; D not certain. This CDR3 has 14 residues.

This clonotype has more than one count but fewer than ten. The chain recombines TRBV19 with TRBJ2-6; 11 bases fit TRBD2. This CDR3 region has 19 residues. From germline, CDR1 is LNHDA and CDR2 SQIVND (reference sequence). The V gene end was trimmed by 5 bases and the J gene end by 4 bases; junction bases not matched to a gene: 13. The CDR3 reads CASSPPTGTSGRGANVLTF. CDR3 nucleotide sequence: TGTGCCAGTAGTCCTCCTACCGGGACTAGCGGAAGGGGGGCCAACGTCCTGACTTTC.